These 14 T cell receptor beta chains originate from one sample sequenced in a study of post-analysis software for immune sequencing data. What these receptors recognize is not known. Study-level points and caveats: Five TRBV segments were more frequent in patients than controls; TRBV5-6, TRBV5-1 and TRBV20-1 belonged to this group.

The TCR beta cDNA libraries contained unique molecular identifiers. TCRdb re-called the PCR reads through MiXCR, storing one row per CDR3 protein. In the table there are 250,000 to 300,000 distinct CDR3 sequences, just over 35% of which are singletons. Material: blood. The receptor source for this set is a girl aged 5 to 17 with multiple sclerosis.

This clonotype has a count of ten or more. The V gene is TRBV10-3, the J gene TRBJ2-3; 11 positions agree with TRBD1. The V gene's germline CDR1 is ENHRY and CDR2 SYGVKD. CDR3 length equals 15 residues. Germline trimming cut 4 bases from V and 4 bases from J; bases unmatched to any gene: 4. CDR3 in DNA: TGTGCCATCAGTGGTAGGGACAGGGGGTCAGATACGCAGTATTTT. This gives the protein CAISGRDRGSDTQYF.

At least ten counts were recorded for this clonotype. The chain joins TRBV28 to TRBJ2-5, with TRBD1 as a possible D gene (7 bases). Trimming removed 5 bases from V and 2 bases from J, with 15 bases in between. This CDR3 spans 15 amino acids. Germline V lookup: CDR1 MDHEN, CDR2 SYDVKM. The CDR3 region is CASSRGGAGQETQYF. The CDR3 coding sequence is TGTGCCAGCAGTCGAGGGGGCGCGGGACAAGAGACCCAGTACTTC.

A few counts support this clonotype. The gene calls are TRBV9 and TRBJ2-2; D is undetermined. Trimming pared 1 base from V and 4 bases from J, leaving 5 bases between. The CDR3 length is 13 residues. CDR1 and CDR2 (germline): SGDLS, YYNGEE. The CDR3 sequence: CASSVLTTGELFF. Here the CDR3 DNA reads TGTGCCAGCAGCGTACTAACCACCGGGGAGCTGTTTTTT.

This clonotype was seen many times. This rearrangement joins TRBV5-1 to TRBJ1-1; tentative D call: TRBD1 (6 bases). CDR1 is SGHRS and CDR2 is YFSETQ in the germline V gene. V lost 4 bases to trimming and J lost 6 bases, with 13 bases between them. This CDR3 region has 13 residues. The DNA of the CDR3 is TGCGCCAGCAGCGGCACAGGGTCGGCTGAAGCTTTCTTT. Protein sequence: CASSGTGSAEAFF.

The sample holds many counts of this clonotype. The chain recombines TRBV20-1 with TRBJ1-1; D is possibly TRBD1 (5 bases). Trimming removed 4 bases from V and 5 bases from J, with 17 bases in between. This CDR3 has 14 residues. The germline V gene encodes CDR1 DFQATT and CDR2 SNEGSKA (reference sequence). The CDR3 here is CSAIGLQGRTEAFF. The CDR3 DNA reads TGCAGTGCTATAGGACTCCAGGGTCGGACTGAAGCTTTCTTT.

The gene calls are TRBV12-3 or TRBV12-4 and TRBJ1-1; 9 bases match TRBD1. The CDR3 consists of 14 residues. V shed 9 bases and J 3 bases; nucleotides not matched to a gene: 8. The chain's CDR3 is CASSRRTGDTEAFF. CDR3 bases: TGTGCCAGTTCCCGCCGGACAGGGGACACTGAAGCTTTCTTT.

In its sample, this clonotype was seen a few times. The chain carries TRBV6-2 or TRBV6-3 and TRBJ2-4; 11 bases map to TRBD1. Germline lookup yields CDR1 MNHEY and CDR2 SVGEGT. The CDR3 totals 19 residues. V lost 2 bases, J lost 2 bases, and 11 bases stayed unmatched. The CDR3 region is CASSYPGQGGTWTKNIQYF. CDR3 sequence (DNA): TGTGCCAGCAGTTACCCGGGACAGGGGGGCACGTGGACCAAAAACATTCAGTACTTC.

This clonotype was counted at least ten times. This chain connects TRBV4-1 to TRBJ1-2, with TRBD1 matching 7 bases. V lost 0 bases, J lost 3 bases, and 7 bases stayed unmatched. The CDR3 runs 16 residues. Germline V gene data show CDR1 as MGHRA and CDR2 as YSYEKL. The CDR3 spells CASSQEGGGSHYGYTF. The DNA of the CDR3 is TGCGCCAGCAGCCAAGAAGGAGGGGGCTCGCACTATGGCTACACCTTC.

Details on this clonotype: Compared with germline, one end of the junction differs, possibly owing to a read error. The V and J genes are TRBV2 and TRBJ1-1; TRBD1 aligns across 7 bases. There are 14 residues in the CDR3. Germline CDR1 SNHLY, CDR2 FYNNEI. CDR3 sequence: CASGENRGNTEAFF. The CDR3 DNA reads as TGTGCCAGCGGTGAAAACAGGGGCAACACTGAAGCTTTCTTT.

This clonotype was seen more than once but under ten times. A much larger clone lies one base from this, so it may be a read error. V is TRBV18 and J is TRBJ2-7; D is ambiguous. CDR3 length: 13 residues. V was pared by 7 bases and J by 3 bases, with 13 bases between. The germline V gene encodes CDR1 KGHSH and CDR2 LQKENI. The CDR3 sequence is CASLTGRYYEQYF. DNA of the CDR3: TGTGCCAGCTTAACGGGTCGCTACTACGAGCAGTACTTC.

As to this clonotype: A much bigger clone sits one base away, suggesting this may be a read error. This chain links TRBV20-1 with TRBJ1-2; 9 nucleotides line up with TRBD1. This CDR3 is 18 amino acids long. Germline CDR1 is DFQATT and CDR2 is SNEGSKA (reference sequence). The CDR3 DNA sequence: TGCAGTGCTAGAGGAACCCCGGGACAGGGTGGAGAAGACTATGGCCACACCTTC. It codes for CSARGTPGQGGEDYGHTF.

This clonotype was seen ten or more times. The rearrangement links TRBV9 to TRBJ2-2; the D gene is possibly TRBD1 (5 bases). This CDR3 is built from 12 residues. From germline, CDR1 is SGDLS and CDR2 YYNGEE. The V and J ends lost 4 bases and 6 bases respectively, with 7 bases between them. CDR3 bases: TGTGCCAGCAGCCGACAGCCCGGGGAGCTGTTTTTT. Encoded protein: CASSRQPGELFF. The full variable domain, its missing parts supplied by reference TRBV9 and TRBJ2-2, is DSGVTQTPKHLITATGQRVTLRCSPRSGDLSVYWYQQSLDQGLQFLIQYYNGEERAKGNILERFSAQQFPDLHSELNLSSLELGDSALYFCASSRQPGELFFGEGSRLTVL.

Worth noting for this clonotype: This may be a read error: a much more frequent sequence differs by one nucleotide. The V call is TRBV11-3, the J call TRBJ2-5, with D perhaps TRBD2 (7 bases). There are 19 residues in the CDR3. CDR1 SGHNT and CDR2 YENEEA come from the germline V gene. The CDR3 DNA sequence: TGTGCCAGCGGCTTAGTAGGGGGGGCTGCTAGCGGTGACTCAGAGACCCAGTACTTC. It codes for CASGLVGGAASGDSETQYF.

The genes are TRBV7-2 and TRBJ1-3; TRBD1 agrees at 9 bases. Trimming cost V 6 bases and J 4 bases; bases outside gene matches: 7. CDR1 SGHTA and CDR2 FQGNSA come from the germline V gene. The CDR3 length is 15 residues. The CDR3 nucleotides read TGTGCCAGCAGTTATACAGGGGGCCCCGGAAACACCATATATTTT. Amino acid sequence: CASSYTGGPGNTIYF.